The 16 T cell receptor beta chains listed next were all sequenced from one sample in a study of T cell changes during pregnancy in multiple sclerosis. Only in-frame clones appear in the TCRdb table, and some are missing; sequencing was by immunoSEQ multiplex PCR. The sample lists 42,000 or so clones, 94% occurring once. The material sequenced was CD8+ T cells from peripheral blood mononuclear cells, taken in the third trimester of pregnancy. All receptors come from a female donor with multiple sclerosis, enrolled in a pregnancy study.

The V gene is TRBV2, the J gene TRBJ2-7; TRBD1 matches 12 bases. Unmatched junction bases numbered 6, after V lost 2 bases and J lost 7 bases. Germline lookup yields CDR1 SNHLY and CDR2 FYNNEI. The CDR3 is made up of 15 amino acids. This CDR3 reads CASSELGQGAREQYF. The CDR3, as DNA: TGTGCCAGCAGTGAACTGGGACAGGGGGCCCGGGAGCAGTACTTC. The full variable domain, completed using reference TRBV2 and TRBJ2-7, is EPEVTQTPSHQVTQMGQEVILRCVPISNHLYFYWYRQILGQKVEFLVSFYNNEISEKSEIFDDQFSVERPDGSNFTLKIRSTKLEDSAMYFCASSELGQGAREQYFGPGTRLTVT.

The rearrangement uses TRBV7-9 and TRBJ2-7; possibly TRBD1 for D (5 bases). The CDR3 has 13 amino acids. Germline V gene sequence: CDR1 SEHNR, CDR2 FQNEAQ (reference sequence). V was clipped by 4 bases and J by 4 bases, with 11 bases between them. CDR3 sequence: CASSSSDSYEQYF. CDR3 sequence (DNA): TGTGCCAGCAGCTCCTCCGACAGTTACGAGCAGTACTTC.

The gene calls are TRBV19 and TRBJ2-1, with D possibly matching TRBD2 (6 bases). Germline-derived CDR1 and CDR2 are LNHDA and SQIVND (reference sequence). Trimming took 5 bases from V and 7 from J, leaving 6 bases between them. This CDR3 comprises 11 residues. This CDR3 reads CASSGGNEQFF. As DNA, the CDR3 is TGTGCCAGTAGTGGGGGGAATGAGCAGTTCTTC. Variable domain in full (rest from reference TRBV19 and TRBJ2-1): DGGITQSPKYLFRKEGQNVTLSCEQNLNHDAMYWYRQDPGQGLRLIYYSQIVNDFQKGDIAEGYSVSREKKESFPLTVTSAQKNPTAFYLCASSGGNEQFFGPGTRLTVL.

The V gene is TRBV7-2, the J gene TRBJ1-1; D is unresolved. CDR1 SGHTA and CDR2 FQGNSA come from the germline V gene. Trimming cost V 5 bases and J 12 bases, with 22 bases left between them. The CDR3 loop spans 14 amino acids. CDR3 amino acids: CASSPYSGERFPFF. The CDR3 DNA reads TGTGCCAGCAGCCCCTACAGCGGGGAACGGTTTCCTTTCTTT.

This chain uses TRBV2 with TRBJ2-7; TRBD1 matches 7 bases. This CDR3 is 13 amino acids long. With 6 bases clipped from V and 1 base from J, the junction kept 3 bases outside the gene matches. Germline CDR1 and CDR2: SNHLY and FYNNEI. The CDR3 region has the DNA TGTGCCAGCAGGGGGACAGTGTCCTACGAGCAGTACTTC. It translates to CASRGTVSYEQYF. Supplemented by reference TRBV2 and TRBJ2-7, the full variable domain reads EPEVTQTPSHQVTQMGQEVILRCVPISNHLYFYWYRQILGQKVEFLVSFYNNEISEKSEIFDDQFSVERPDGSNFTLKIRSTKLEDSAMYFCASRGTVSYEQYFGPGTRLTVT.

This sequence joins TRBV2 and TRBJ1-5; 8 bases agree with TRBD1. The length of the CDR3 is 15 residues. CDR1 and CDR2 (germline): SNHLY, FYNNEI. V dropped 4 bases and J dropped 5; count of bases not matched to a gene: 7. CDR3: CASSVRDRPDQPQHF. In DNA, the CDR3 is TGTGCCAGCAGTGTACGGGACAGGCCGGATCAGCCCCAGCATTTT.

A note on this clone: At one end, the junction sequence differs from germline, possibly due to a read error. The CDR3 loop reads CASGQPYYEQFF. CDR3 coding DNA: TGTGCCAGTGGACAGCCCTACTATGAGCAGTTCTTC. The chain uses TRBV27 and TRBJ2-1; perhaps TRBD1 as D (6 bases). From germline, CDR1 is MNHEY and CDR2 SMNVEV (reference sequence). The CDR3 contains 12 residues.

This chain links TRBV7-9 with TRBJ1-1, with D maybe TRBD1 (5 bases). V was pared by 3 bases and J by 7 bases, with 9 bases between. The germline V gene has CDR1 SEHNR and CDR2 FQNEAQ (reference sequence). This CDR3 is built from 12 residues. Here the CDR3 reads CASSFGGGEAFF. The CDR3 region has the DNA TGTGCCAGCAGCTTCGGGGGTGGTGAAGCTTTCTTT. The full variable domain, with the rest looked up from reference TRBV7-9 and TRBJ1-1, is DTGVSQNPRHKITKRGQNVTFRCDPISEHNRLYWYRQTLGQGPEFLTYFQNEAQLEKSRLLSDRFSAERPKGSFSTLEIQRTEQGDSAMYLCASSFGGGEAFFGQGTRLTVV.

The chain couples TRBV6-4 to TRBJ2-2; 7 nucleotides align to TRBD1. Germline assignment: CDR1 MRHNA and CDR2 SNTAGT. J gave up 4 bases and V 3 bases, and 2 bases lay outside the gene matches. The CDR3 has 14 amino acids. CDR3: CASSERDSTGELFF. The CDR3 DNA sequence: TGTGCCAGCAGTGAAAGGGACAGCACCGGGGAGCTGTTTTTT.

V is TRBV2 and J is TRBJ2-1; a weak D match, TRBD1 (5 bases). Trimming left V 2 bases short and J 6 bases short, with 8 bases between. CDR3 length: 13 amino acids. Germline lookup yields CDR1 SNHLY and CDR2 FYNNEI. The CDR3 is CASSERGSNEQFF. The CDR3 coding sequence is TGTGCCAGCAGTGAAAGGGGTAGCAATGAGCAGTTCTTC.

V gene TRBV10-3 combines with J gene TRBJ2-2; 7 nucleotides line up with TRBD2. The ends lost 0 bases at V and 1 base at J; junction bases unmatched: 5. Germline V gene lookup returns CDR1 ENHRY and CDR2 SYGVKD. The CDR3 runs to 17 residues. The CDR3 region has the DNA TGTGCCATCAGTGAGTCAAGACTAGCCTTGAACACCGGGGAGCTGTTTTTT. Amino acid sequence: CAISESRLALNTGELFF.

This clone was seen only a few times. This sequence joins TRBV11-2 and TRBJ1-5; D uncertain. The CDR3 runs 14 residues. The germline V gene encodes CDR1 SGHAT and CDR2 FQNNGV. V was pared by 1 base and J by 8 bases, with 12 bases between. The CDR3 protein is CASSLAGNKKPQHF. CDR3 coding DNA: TGTGCCAGCAGCTTAGCTGGCAACAAGAAGCCCCAGCATTTT.

The rearrangement joins TRBV28 to TRBJ1-4; 7 bases are shared with TRBD1. The CDR3 runs 14 residues. Germline CDR1 is MDHEN and CDR2 is SYDVKM. V shed 7 bases, J shed 7 bases, and the junction held 9 bases outside the gene matches. The CDR3 loop reads CASNQGDLGEKLFF. DNA for the CDR3: TGTGCCAGCAACCAGGGGGATTTGGGTGAAAAACTGTTTTTT.

V gene TRBV27 combines with J gene TRBJ2-1, with TRBD2 matching 7 bases. The trim removed 2 bases at V and 3 bases at J, leaving 10 bases unmatched. The germline CDR1 and CDR2 sequences are MNHEY and SMNVEV (reference sequence). The CDR3 sequence is 17 residues long. CDR3: CASSLLPEAGYYNEQFF. The CDR3 DNA reads TGTGCCAGCAGTTTACTGCCGGAAGCGGGATACTACAATGAGCAGTTCTTC.

The chain employs TRBV19 and TRBJ2-3; 12 bases align to TRBD2. Germline V gene data show CDR1 as LNHDA and CDR2 as SQIVND (reference sequence). The CDR3 contains 15 residues. With 6 bases clipped from V and 3 bases from J, the junction kept 4 bases outside the gene matches. CDR3 sequence: CASSSTSGGTDTQYF. For the CDR3, the DNA is TGTGCCAGTAGCTCGACTAGCGGGGGAACAGATACGCAGTATTTT. Full variable domain (rest looked up from reference TRBV19 and TRBJ2-3): DGGITQSPKYLFRKEGQNVTLSCEQNLNHDAMYWYRQDPGQGLRLIYYSQIVNDFQKGDIAEGYSVSREKKESFPLTVTSAQKNPTAFYLCASSSTSGGTDTQYFGPGTRLTVL.

The CDR3 nucleotides read TGTGCCAGCAGCGCACCACAGGGGACATATGAGCAGTTCTTC. It is translated as CASSAPQGTYEQFF. The chain employs TRBV9 and TRBJ2-1; the match to TRBD1 covers 7 bases. CDR3 length: 14 residues. Germline V gene data show CDR1 as SGDLS and CDR2 as YYNGEE. The V and J ends lost 3 bases and 8 bases, in that order; junction bases with no gene match: 8. The full variable domain, completed using reference TRBV9 and TRBJ2-1, is DSGVTQTPKHLITATGQRVTLRCSPRSGDLSVYWYQQSLDQGLQFLIQYYNGEERAKGNILERFSAQQFPDLHSELNLSSLELGDSALYFCASSAPQGTYEQFFGPGTRLTVL.